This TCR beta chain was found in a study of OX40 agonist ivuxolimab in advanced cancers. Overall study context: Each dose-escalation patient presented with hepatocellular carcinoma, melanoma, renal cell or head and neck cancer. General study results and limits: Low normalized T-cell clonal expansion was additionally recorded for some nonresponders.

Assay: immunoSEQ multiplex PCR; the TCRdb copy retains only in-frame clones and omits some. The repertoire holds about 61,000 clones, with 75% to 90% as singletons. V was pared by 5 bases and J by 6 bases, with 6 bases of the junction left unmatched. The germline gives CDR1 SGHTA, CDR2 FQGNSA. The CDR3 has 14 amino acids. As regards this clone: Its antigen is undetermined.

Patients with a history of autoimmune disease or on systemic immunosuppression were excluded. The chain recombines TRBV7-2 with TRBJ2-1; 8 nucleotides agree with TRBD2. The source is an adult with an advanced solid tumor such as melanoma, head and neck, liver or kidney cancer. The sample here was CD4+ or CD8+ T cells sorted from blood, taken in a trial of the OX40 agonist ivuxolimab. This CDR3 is CASSVQTSANEQFF. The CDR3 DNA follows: TGTGCCAGCAGCGTACAGACTAGCGCCAATGAGCAGTTCTTC.